This T cell receptor beta chain was sequenced during a study of long-term antiretroviral therapy in people with HIV (dated by TCRdb to about 2022). About the study as a whole: The earliest samples were collected approximately a decade before the 2015 WHO recommendation for immediate ART, a period when ART was typically delayed until CD4 counts fell. The cohort contributed fewer than 200 cryopreserved PBMC samples from 25 to 35 adults with confirmed HIV infection, collected serially over a mean of about 6 years (range 1-12). About 40% of the roughly 30 participants with HIV were female. Whether ART initiation and durable HIV suppression were associated with changes in peripheral blood TRB repertoire composition and diversity was tested in a retrospective serial study. No cross-contamination during QIAcube processing was shown when test extractions of a monoclonal T-cell line were performed alongside a few dozen polyclonal samples.

Summary of the overall study and its limitations: A significant increase in TRB diversity was found to be associated with ART initiation, although TRB diversity was observed to remain significantly below that of transplant donor controls even after long-term ART. Because PBMC availability was limited, only the TCR beta chain was sequenced, with no alpha chain pairing. Because pre-ART samples had limited cell numbers, profiling was done on unsorted PBMC rather than on sorted CD4+ and CD8+ T cells. The repertoire was dominated across all time points by expanded TRB clones identified before ART initiation, although this dominance was seen to fluctuate and to decrease in many PLHIV after ART. Inferences about post-ART repertoire changes are limited because no data were available on ART adherence, viral resistance or therapy changes. The samples span the years 2004 to 2017, and the ART regimens used may be less effective than current regimens. Compared with controls, HIV repertoires had narrower CDR3 length ranges, and the network structure pointed to an antigen-experienced repertoire that shifted only slightly toward naive after ART.

From the cysteine through the phenylalanine, the CDR3 covers 15 amino acids. The DNA shown is the 45-base CDR3, in frame from base 1. Per the germline V gene (reference sequence), SEHNR is the CDR1 and FQNEAQ is the CDR2. V was cut back by 4 bases and J by 0 bases, leaving a gap of 11 bases between them. The immunoSEQ hsTCRB v3.0 assay was used at survey level resolution for TRB variable region sequencing. TRB sequencing targeted a depth of about 40,000-50,000 T-cell genomes per sample. An Illumina MiSeq with a v3 150-cycle kit was used to sequence the pooled TRB libraries. As for the original processing: Repertoire analysis was run in R within a reproducible Nextflow workflow that covered QC, data transformation and analysis. LymphoSeq2, an R package for AIRR-Seq data exploration, was used to implement custom analyses. Several samples that yielded fewer than 5000 total TRB sequences were excluded, so that 200 or so HIV repertoires were analyzed. Among the 188 retained HIV repertoires, 59 were collected before ART initiation and about 130 were collected after ART initiation. Each repertoire was downsampled to 5000 TRB nucleotide sequences, and summary statistics were averaged across 100 downsampling iterations. Only TRB sequences with CDR3 regions of at least seven amino acids were retained for analysis. Diversity was assessed using a clonality score derived from Shannon entropy and using the Gini coefficient. In repertoire networks, the top 5000 CDR3 amino acid sequences were linked whenever an edit distance of one separated two sequences. For TRB CDR3 amino acid sequences, antigen specificity groups and MHC restriction were predicted with GLIPH2. To flag known associations with CMV, EBV, HIV or tissue antigens, CDR3 amino acid sequences were compared against VDJdb and McPAS-TCR. Pre-ART, post-ART and control groups were compared with Wilcoxon signed-rank tests and Holm-Bonferroni correction. TCRdb provides this immuneACCESS table in a form limited to in-frame rearrangements. Some clones are lacking; in checked studies, under half of them reflect an unresolved V gene, and why the rest are absent is not known. V, J and clone size derive from that table, while D and trimming were established from the DNA sequence. The sample table holds roughly 40,000 clones, of which about 88% were seen once. Of the sample, roughly 3.6% is held by the ten largest clones.

Participants were included only if at least one PBMC sample before ART initiation and at least two post-ART samples were available. Treatment was received in the United States of America by all participants with HIV. Before DNA extraction, cryopreserved samples containing about 0.95-10 million PBMC were thawed and washed. At the time of the earliest PBMC sample, participants with HIV were aged between roughly 23 and 60 years. PBMC samples were contributed by each participant from 1-4 timepoints before ART initiation and 2-8 timepoints after ART initiation, with a median of 7 samples. For every participant, serial HIV viral load, CD4+ T-cell count, ART history and demographic data were obtained. Genomic DNA was extracted from unsorted PBMC with a Qiagen kit on a QIAcube, processed in batches of 12 samples. In regard to this clone: The antigen it recognizes is unknown. No quality values exist for individual bases; no much larger clone is one base distant.

The sample here was unsorted PBMCs, taken just before starting antiretroviral therapy. The rearranged segments are TRBV7-9 and TRBJ2-3; the D gene is perhaps TRBD1 or TRBD2, as each covers 6 bases. The clonotype originates from a young woman with HIV. The DNA sequence is given as TGTGCCAGCAGCTACTCGGGGGCGAGCACAGATACGCAGTATTTT. Its amino acids are CASSYSGASTDTQYF.